This entry lists 12 T cell receptor beta chains sequenced from one sample in a study of molecular identifiers for immune sequencing clone quantification. TCRdb reprocessed the PCR reads via MiXCR and lists one record per CDR3 protein. The sample yields some 70,000 distinct CDR3 sequences, about a sixth seen once. The sequenced material came from naive CD8+ T cells from blood, with Jurkat cell RNA spiked in. Described subset: FACS-sorted CD8+CD4-CCR7+CD45RA+ naive T cells. These receptors came from a human donor in good health. Some libraries in this study had Jurkat cell RNA spiked in.

This clonotype was recorded many times. V is TRBV14 and J is TRBJ2-2; 7 bases are shared with TRBD2. CDR1 SGHDN and CDR2 FVKESK come from the germline V gene. Trimming took 0 bases from V and 0 from J; bases not matched to a gene: 7. CDR3 length: 18 amino acids. In DNA, the CDR3 is TGTGCCAGCAGCCAAGATAGATCGGCGGGGGCGAACACCGGGGAGCTGTTTTTT. Translating gives CASSQDRSAGANTGELFF.

This clonotype showed up many times. This chain connects TRBV29-1 to TRBJ2-3; D is possibly TRBD1 (6 bases). Trimming took 4 bases from V and 0 from J, leaving 11 bases between them. This CDR3 spans 14 amino acids. Per germline, CDR1 SQVTM and CDR2 ANQGSEA. The CDR3 region has the DNA TGCAGCGTTGCAGGGGCACTCAGCACAGATACGCAGTATTTT. It is translated as CSVAGALSTDTQYF.

A remark on this clonotype: A clone one base away is much larger, so this may be a read error. The J gene is TRBJ2-3, the V gene TRBV7-6; D gene unclear. This CDR3 spans 15 amino acids. Trimming cost V 5 bases and J 5 bases, with 17 bases left between them. Germline lookup yields CDR1 SGHVS and CDR2 FNYEAQ. CDR3 sequence: CASSPDPLRGDTQYF. The CDR3 bases are TGTGCCAGCAGCCCGGACCCGCTCCGAGGAGATACGCAGTATTTT.

Points on this clonotype: Relative to the germline gene, one junction end is altered; a read error may explain this. The V call is TRBV28, the J call TRBJ2-5, with D perhaps matching TRBD2 (5 bases). Per the germline V gene, CDR1 is MDHEN and CDR2 is SYDVKM. There are 16 residues in the CDR3. CDR3 sequence reads: CASKWTLAGFGETRYF. CDR3 nucleotides: TGTGCCAGCAAATGGACCCTGGCAGGATTTGGGGAGACCCGGTACTTC.

As regards this clonotype: A read error may explain this, as a much larger clone is one base away. The chain is built from TRBV13 and TRBJ2-5; D gene ambiguous. Looked up from germline, CDR1 is PRHDT and CDR2 is FYEKMQ (reference sequence). The CDR3 sequence is 14 residues long. The CDR3, as DNA: TGTGCCAGCGGCTTAGGTCTTATACAAGAGACCCAGTACTTC. This sequence encodes CASGLGLIQETQYF.

This chain links TRBV2 with TRBJ2-7, with 8 positions matching TRBD1. Per germline, CDR1 SNHLY and CDR2 FYNNEI. The CDR3 totals 14 residues. V gave up 4 bases and J gave up 9 bases; unmatched junction bases: 11. The CDR3: CASSGGQGVNGQYF. The CDR3 nucleotides are TGTGCCAGCAGTGGCGGACAGGGTGTCAACGGGCAGTACTTC.

This clonotype was picked up many times. The chain carries TRBV12-5 and TRBJ2-7; D remains unclear. The germline V gene encodes CDR1 LGHNT and CDR2 FRNRAP. The CDR3 is 16 amino acids. With 0 bases removed from V and 4 bases from J, the gap between germline ends came to 16 bases. The CDR3 nucleotides read TGTGCTAGTGGTTTGGTACCCTTGGCAGGAAAATACGAGCAGTACTTC. Amino acid sequence: CASGLVPLAGKYEQYF.

V and J are TRBV24-1 and TRBJ2-3, with 8 bases that match TRBD1. The CDR3 is 16 amino acids. From germline, CDR1 is KGHDR and CDR2 SFDVKD. V lost 4 bases to trimming and J lost 4 bases; unmatched junction nucleotides: 9. The CDR3 region is CATSDPDRVEADTQYF. DNA for the CDR3: TGTGCCACCAGTGACCCGGACAGGGTGGAGGCAGATACGCAGTATTTT.

Regarding this clonotype: The junction shows a germline mismatch at one end, possibly a read error. This chain links TRBV5-1 with TRBJ2-7; 8 nucleotides line up with TRBD2. The CDR3 has 19 amino acids. CDR1 is SGHRS, CDR2 YFSETQ, per germline. The CDR3 region is CASSLSGLGYGLAVGERYF. The DNA for the CDR3 is TGCGCCAGCAGCTTGAGCGGCTTGGGGTATGGACTAGCTGTAGGCGAGCGGTACTTC.

The chain has TRBV5-4 and TRBJ2-7, with 7 positions matching TRBD1. Germline V gene sequence: CDR1 SGHNT, CDR2 YYREEE (reference sequence). The CDR3 is 15 amino acids. The ends lost 4 bases at V and 0 bases at J; junction bases unmatched: 7. CDR3 sequence reads: CASSHGPGGSYEQYF. The CDR3 coding sequence is TGTGCCAGCAGCCATGGTCCAGGGGGCTCCTACGAGCAGTACTTC.

For this clonotype: Germline and junction disagree at one end, which may indicate a read error. V is TRBV15 and J is TRBJ2-7, with TRBD2 matching over 7 bases. This CDR3 is built from 14 residues. Germline lookup yields CDR1 LNHNV and CDR2 YYDKDF (reference sequence). Here the CDR3 reads CATSREGGSYERYF. In DNA form, the CDR3 reads TGTGCCACCAGCAGAGAGGGGGGGTCCTACGAGCGGTACTTC.

V usage is TRBV28 and J usage is TRBJ1-4; a weak D match, TRBD1 (5 bases). Between the trimmed V and J ends, which lost 7 bases and 0 bases, there was a span of 9 bases. The germline V gene has CDR1 MDHEN and CDR2 SYDVKM. This CDR3 region has 14 residues. The CDR3 is CASNYRTTNEKLFF. DNA for the CDR3: TGTGCCAGCAACTACAGGACAACTAATGAAAAACTGTTTTTT.